Below are 18 T cell receptor delta chains sequenced from a single sample in a study of Vδ1+ human thymocytes. Broader study findings: Highly polyclonal TRG and TRD repertoires with Gaussian CDR3 length distributions appeared in thymus.

For these receptors, no antigen is known. The template was reverse-transcribed extracted RNA. CDR3 amplicons came from multiplex PCR with pooled V-gene forward and constant-region reverse primers. TCRdb re-called clones from the multiplex PCR reads via CATT. Among about 55,000 delta-chain clones listed, roughly 15% were seen once. Sequenced sample: Vdelta1+ gamma-delta thymocytes from the thymus. The subset was: FACS-sorted CD3+ TCRalphabeta- TCRVdelta1+ TCRVdelta2- thymocytes. The receptors were sampled from a boy under two years old who had congenital heart surgery.

This clone came up a few times. The rearrangement uses TRDV1 and TRDJ1; D is undetermined. The CDR3 contains 18 residues. Germline V lookup: CDR1 TSWWSYY, CDR2 QGS. The V gene lost 2 bases and the J gene lost 1 base, with 20 bases spanning the gap. The CDR3 here is CALGEKESEVIPTDKLIF. CDR3 nucleotide sequence: TGTGCTCTTGGGGAAAAGGAATCCGAGGTGATTCCCACCGATAAACTCATCTTT.

The chain links TRDV1 to TRDJ1; D may be TRDD2 or TRDD3 (9 bases each). V lost 3 bases, J lost 0 bases, and 53 bases lay in between. The CDR3 is made up of 29 amino acids. Germline CDR1 and CDR2: TSWWSYY and QGS. CDR3 region: CALGEPFLMRTLPTVIMGDRTPYTDKLIF. In DNA form, the CDR3 reads TGTGCTCTTGGGGAGCCTTTTCTGATGAGAACCCTTCCTACTGTAATAATGGGGGATAGAACACCGTACACCGATAAACTCATCTTT.

The chain joins TRDV1 to TRDJ1; 9 bases fit TRDD3. Germline V CDR1 and CDR2: TSWWSYY, QGS. The trim removed 5 bases at V and 2 bases at J, leaving 21 bases unmatched. The length of the CDR3 is 20 residues. This chain's CDR3 is CALGRGYSGIRLVLTDKLIF. The CDR3 DNA follows: TGTGCTCTTGGGCGAGGCTACTCGGGGATACGCTTAGTTCTTACCGATAAACTCATCTTT.

The rearrangement joins TRDV1 to TRDJ1; 9 bases line up with TRDD3. Germline V gives CDR1 TSWWSYY, CDR2 QGS. This CDR3 has 23 amino acids. Germline trimming cut 5 bases from V and 0 bases from J; bases unmatched to any gene: 28. The CDR3 sequence: CALGTLGGCLGDKDPSYTDKLIF. The CDR3 bases are TGTGCTCTTGGGACCCTTGGAGGCTGCTTGGGGGATAAGGACCCATCGTACACCGATAAACTCATCTTT.

V usage is TRDV1 and J usage is TRDJ1; D remains unclear. The CDR3 length is 16 residues. Between the trimmed V and J ends, which lost 2 bases and 2 bases, there was a span of 15 bases. Per the germline V gene, CDR1 is TSWWSYY and CDR2 is QGS. CDR3 sequence: CALGEFVPRGTDKLIF. CDR3 DNA sequence: TGTGCTCTTGGGGAATTCGTACCTAGGGGTACCGATAAACTCATCTTT.

This clone has more than one count but fewer than ten. A read error may be the cause here, since a much bigger clone is one base away. Other DNA sequences in the same sample also yield this CDR3. The gene calls are TRDV2 and TRDJ1; 7 positions agree with TRDD3. Germline values: CDR1 GEAIGNYY, CDR2 EKD. The CDR3 length is 15 residues. CDR3 bases: TGTGCCTGTGACACCGCGGGGATATACACCGATAAGCTCATCTTT. Its translation is CACDTAGIYTDKLIF.

Only a few counts were recorded for this clone. The gene calls are TRDV1 and TRDJ1, with 12 bases aligning to TRDD3. The CDR3 is made up of 21 amino acids. Germline V CDR1 and CDR2: TSWWSYY, QGS. Germline trimming cut 6 bases from V and 0 bases from J; bases unmatched to any gene: 20. The CDR3 coding sequence is TGTGCTCTTGGCCAGCCCTCTTCGGTACTGGGGGATACCCATTACACCGATAAACTCATCTTT. It encodes CALGQPSSVLGDTHYTDKLIF.

In this sample, this clone turned up a few times. The chain links TRDV1 to TRDJ1; TRDD3 is a possible D gene (5 bases). The CDR3 is made up of 21 amino acids. V lost 6 bases to trimming and J lost 0 bases, with 32 bases between them. In germline, CDR1 is TSWWSYY, CDR2 QGS. DNA for the CDR3: TGTGCTCTTGGCCTCTTTCCGCGAACCTTACTGGACCAAACGTACACCGATAAACTCATCTTT. Protein sequence: CALGLFPRTLLDQTYTDKLIF.

The rearrangement uses TRDV1 and TRDJ1, with 12 bases lining up with TRDD3. The CDR3 has 21 residues. The germline CDR1 and CDR2 sequences are TSWWSYY and QGS. Trimming cost V 0 bases and J 4 bases; bases outside gene matches: 18. The DNA for the CDR3 is TGTGCTCTTGGGGAACTTTTTACGTGGCCGGCTGGGGGATACGACGGCGATAAACTCATCTTT. Amino acid sequence: CALGELFTWPAGGYDGDKLIF.

This clone was picked up a small number of times. The J gene is TRDJ1, the V gene TRDV1; the match to TRDD3 covers 7 bases. Germline V gene sequence: CDR1 TSWWSYY, CDR2 QGS. With 0 bases clipped from V and 10 bases from J, the junction kept 2 bases outside the gene matches. There are 12 residues in the CDR3. The CDR3: CALGELGGILIF. The CDR3 DNA reads as TGTGCTCTTGGGGAACTGGGGGGGATACTCATCTTT.

On this clone: A read error may produce the germline difference seen at one junction end. The sample holds other DNA sequences that translate to the same CDR3. V is TRAV29/DV5 and J is TRDJ1, with TRDD2 identical over 8 bases. Germline V gene data show CDR1 as NSMFDY and CDR2 as ISSIKDK. The CDR3 has 21 amino acids. This CDR3 is CAASLYFLRCPLEEYTDKLIF. DNA for the CDR3: TGTGCAGCAAGCCTTTACTTCCTACGTTGCCCTCTTGAGGAGTACACCGATAAACTCATCTTC.

The chain is built from TRDV1 and TRDJ1; 10 bases agree with TRDD3. The V and J ends lost 4 bases and 3 bases, in that order; junction bases with no gene match: 38. Germline lookup yields CDR1 TSWWSYY and CDR2 QGS. The CDR3 loop spans 26 amino acids. DNA for the CDR3: TGTGCTCTTGGGGGAAGATCCCGAAATGGCCTTCCTGCTTGTACTGGGGGATTAAACGGAGCCGATAAACTCATCTTT. It encodes CALGGRSRNGLPACTGGLNGADKLIF.

The chain recombines TRDV1 with TRDJ1; 11 positions agree with TRDD3. CDR1 TSWWSYY and CDR2 QGS come from the germline V gene. The CDR3 spans 20 residues. The V segment lost 5 bases and the J segment 1 base; nucleotides outside the gene matches: 18. The CDR3 sequence: CALGFGGLIGGYAGTDKLIF. CDR3 in DNA: TGTGCTCTTGGGTTCGGCGGGCTTATTGGGGGATACGCCGGCACCGATAAACTCATCTTT.

This chain connects TRDV1 to TRDJ1; 9 positions match TRDD3. The CDR3 consists of 18 residues. Looked up from germline, CDR1 is TSWWSYY and CDR2 is QGS. V dropped 4 bases and J dropped 5; count of bases not matched to a gene: 17. The chain's CDR3 is CALGALLLRGGILDKLIF. Here the CDR3 DNA reads TGTGCTCTTGGGGCCCTACTCCTCCGCGGGGGGATACTGGATAAACTCATCTTT.

The chain recombines TRDV1 with TRDJ1, with D possibly matching TRDD2 (5 bases). This CDR3 contains 19 residues. V was clipped by 3 bases and J by 4 bases, with 27 bases between them. Germline CDR1 is TSWWSYY and CDR2 is QGS. This CDR3 reads CALGDTSHLVRQTVDKLIF. The CDR3 DNA sequence: TGTGCTCTTGGGGATACTTCCCACTTAGTACGGCAAACTGTCGATAAACTCATCTTT.

V and J are TRDV1 and TRDJ1; D might be TRDD3 (6 bases). The V end lost 5 bases, the J end lost 1 base, and 23 bases lay between the germline ends. The CDR3 length is 18 residues. Germline CDR1 and CDR2: TSWWSYY and QGS. The CDR3 reads CALGHRIRLVLGTDKLIF. The CDR3, as DNA: TGTGCTCTTGGGCATAGAATCCGCCTTGTACTGGGCACCGATAAACTCATCTTT.

V gene TRDV1 combines with J gene TRDJ1; the D gene is possibly TRDD3 (7 bases). The CDR3 has 20 residues. Germline assignment: CDR1 TSWWSYY and CDR2 QGS. V lost 4 bases to trimming and J lost 0 bases, with 27 bases between them. The CDR3 loop is CALGASFKALRLGYTDKLIF. DNA of the CDR3: TGTGCTCTTGGGGCTTCCTTTAAAGCCTTAAGACTGGGGTACACCGATAAACTCATCTTT.

In its sample, this clone was seen a few times. The V call is TRDV1, the J call TRDJ1, with 8 bases that match TRDD3. V shed 3 bases and J 10 bases; nucleotides not matched to a gene: 16. CDR3 length: 16 amino acids. Per the germline V gene, CDR1 is TSWWSYY and CDR2 is QGS. This chain's CDR3 is CALGDHLCPNTGGLIF. Here the CDR3 DNA reads TGTGCTCTTGGGGACCACCTTTGCCCGAATACTGGGGGACTCATCTTT.